These 16 T cell receptor beta chains came from one sample sequenced in a study of regulatory T cells in long-lasting Graves disease. The authors built TCR beta libraries using iRepertoire HTBI primers and Arm-PCR of CDR3 regions. TCRdb re-analysed the multiplex PCR reads in MiXCR, keeping a single row per CDR3 protein. The profile shows over 350,000 distinct CDR3 sequences, 15% of them singletons. Specified time point: newly diagnosed GD, antithyroid drugs for less than 3 months. RNA from PBMCs was the source of the TCR library. These data were likewise used in another study, on T cells in Graves' hyperthyroidism and ophthalmopathy.

The sample in question was peripheral blood mononuclear cells (PBMCs), obtained at new diagnosis, from a patient treated with antithyroid drugs. The receptors originated from a middle-aged woman with Graves disease.

This clonotype was picked up many times. At one boundary the junction diverges from the germline segment, which might be a read error. This CDR3 reads CASSLKGNTEAFF. Written as DNA, the CDR3 is TGTGCCAGCAGTTTAAAGGGGAACACTGAAGCTTTCTTT. The rearrangement joins TRBV5-1 to TRBJ1-1; D is ambiguous. The CDR3 consists of 13 residues. In germline, CDR1 is SGHRS, CDR2 YFSETQ.

This chain joins TRBV12-3 or TRBV12-4 and TRBJ2-7, with D hard to call. V lost 1 base to trimming and J lost 7 bases, with 11 bases between them. This CDR3 is 13 amino acids long. CDR3 protein: CASSLGVLGEQYF. DNA of the CDR3: TGTGCCAGCAGTTTAGGCGTATTGGGAGAGCAGTACTTC.

This clonotype was counted at least ten times. Its ends do not fully match the called genes, so a read error is possible. This sequence joins TRBV7-9 and TRBJ2-1; the match to TRBD2 covers 11 bases. Germline V gene lookup returns CDR1 SEHNR and CDR2 FQNEAQ (reference sequence). CDR3 length: 15 residues. The CDR3 sequence: CASSLRVAGGPKKIF. DNA for the CDR3: TGTGCCAGCAGCTTACGGGTAGCGGGAGGGCCCAAGAAGATCTTC. Combining the CDR3 with reference TRBV7-9 and TRBJ2-1 gives the whole variable domain DTGVSQNPRHKITKRGQNVTFRCDPISEHNRLYWYRQTLGQGPEFLTYFQNEAQLEKSRLLSDRFSAERPKGSFSTLEIQRTEQGDSAMYLCASSLRVAGGPKKIFGPGTRLTVL.

This clonotype was seen at least ten times. This chain links TRBV5-1 with TRBJ1-1; TRBD1 is a possible D gene (5 bases). The V and J ends lost 3 bases and 11 bases respectively, with 17 bases between them. Germline V lookup: CDR1 SGHRS, CDR2 YFSETQ. The CDR3 spans 13 residues. The CDR3 DNA sequence: TGCGCCAGCAGCTACCCTGGGGGGGAAGGTGCTTTCTTT. This encodes CASSYPGGEGAFF.

V and J are TRBV5-1 and TRBJ2-3; 7 nucleotides line up with TRBD2. The germline gives CDR1 SGHRS, CDR2 YFSETQ. The CDR3 sequence is 14 residues long. The trim removed 1 base at V and 5 bases at J, leaving 4 bases unmatched. The CDR3 region has the DNA TGCGCCAGCAGCTTGTTGACGGGAGGAGATACGCAGTATTTT. Encoded protein: CASSLLTGGDTQYF.

The genes are TRBV20-1 and TRBJ1-5; D might be TRBD1 (5 bases). V was shortened by 0 bases and J by 6 bases, with 12 bases between the two germline ends. CDR1 DFQATT and CDR2 SNEGSKA come from the germline V gene (reference sequence). The CDR3 covers 14 residues. The CDR3 region has the DNA TGCAGTGCTAGAGACGGAGGGGTAAGTCAGCCCCAGCATTTT. Amino acids: CSARDGGVSQPQHF.

V is TRBV7-2 and J is TRBJ2-7; the match to TRBD1 covers 8 bases. The CDR3 is 15 residues long. Looked up from germline, CDR1 is SGHTA and CDR2 is FQGNSA. The trim removed 2 bases at V and 3 bases at J, leaving 6 bases unmatched. The CDR3 is CASSLWGTGDYEQYF. The CDR3 nucleotides are TGTGCCAGCAGCTTATGGGGGACAGGCGACTACGAGCAGTACTTC.

This sequence joins TRBV28 and TRBJ1-1; D is unclear. CDR1 is MDHEN and CDR2 is SYDVKM in the germline V gene. V dropped 2 bases and J dropped 7 bases, with 11 bases sitting between them. The CDR3 runs to 13 residues. CDR3 nucleotide sequence: TGTGCCAGCAGTTTAAGCCTGTTAAATGAAGCTTTCTTT. Its protein is CASSLSLLNEAFF.

Note on this clonotype: A much larger clone sits a single nucleotide away, making a read error possible. Since the CDR3 does not end with the conserved phenylalanine or tryptophan, this likely comes from a read error. The chain combines TRBV20-1 with TRBJ2-1; 7 bases align to TRBD1. Germline values: CDR1 DFQATT, CDR2 SNEGSKA (reference sequence). The CDR3 sequence is 12 residues long. The junction had 7 bases not matched to a gene; V was cut back by 6 bases and J by 8 bases. CDR3 region: CSALPQGDEQFV. For the CDR3, the DNA is TGCAGTGCACTCCCCCAGGGGGATGAGCAGTTCGTC.

The table lists this clonotype with many counts. The rearrangement joins TRBV27 to TRBJ2-1, with D maybe TRBD2 (5 bases). V was cut by 6 bases and J by 7 bases, with 13 bases left in between. The length of the CDR3 is 13 residues. Germline lookup yields CDR1 MNHEY and CDR2 SMNVEV (reference sequence). CDR3 in amino acids: CASSSGGLNEQFF. CDR3 bases: TGTGCCAGCAGCAGCGGAGGTTTGAATGAGCAGTTCTTC.

This clonotype was seen at least ten times. The chain combines TRBV2 with TRBJ2-7, with 10 bases lining up with TRBD1. Germline V gene lookup returns CDR1 SNHLY and CDR2 FYNNEI. The J segment lost 4 bases and the V segment lost 6 bases, leaving 9 bases of the junction unmatched. CDR3 length: 15 amino acids. The CDR3 DNA follows: TGTGCCAGCAGCTCCCCGGGACAGGGGACGTACGAGCAGTACTTC. Translated: CASSSPGQGTYEQYF.

This clonotype was found many times. CDR3 sequence reads: CASSSSVQGPYEQYF. Written as DNA, the CDR3 is TGTGCCAGCAGTTCTTCTGTTCAGGGACCATACGAGCAGTACTTC. This rearrangement joins TRBV12-3 or TRBV12-4 to TRBJ2-7; D may be TRBD1 or TRBD2 (5 bases each). The ends were cut back, 4 bases at V and 4 bases at J, with 17 bases in the middle. This CDR3 is 15 amino acids long.

This clonotype turned up a few times. V and J are TRBV19 and TRBJ2-7, with TRBD1 matching over 7 bases. The junction had 11 bases not matched to a gene; V was cut back by 6 bases and J by 3 bases. Looked up from germline, CDR1 is LNHDA and CDR2 is SQIVND (reference sequence). This CDR3 is built from 15 residues. The chain's CDR3 is CASSRDRESDYEQYF. The CDR3 DNA reads as TGTGCCAGTAGCCGCGACAGGGAGTCGGACTACGAGCAGTACTTC.

At least ten counts were recorded for this clonotype. This chain joins TRBV2 and TRBJ2-2; TRBD2 agrees at 10 bases. J was trimmed by 5 bases and V by 1 base; bases with no gene match: 10. There are 18 residues in the CDR3. Germline CDR1 reads SNHLY; CDR2 reads FYNNEI. CDR3 sequence (DNA): TGTGCCAGCAGTGAAGGGGGACTAGCGAGCCTATCGACCGGGGAGCTGTTTTTT. As protein: CASSEGGLASLSTGELFF.

The sample holds many counts of this clonotype. The V call is TRBV7-2, the J call TRBJ2-3; the match to TRBD2 covers 10 bases. The germline V gene has CDR1 SGHTA and CDR2 FQGNSA. There are 13 residues in the CDR3. The V gene end was trimmed by 5 bases and the J gene end by 6 bases; junction bases not matched to a gene: 2. The CDR3 reads CASSPSGSDTQYF. As DNA, the CDR3 is TGTGCCAGCAGCCCTAGCGGGAGTGATACGCAGTATTTT.

This clonotype was observed many times. The V and J genes are TRBV2 and TRBJ2-1; no clear D. This CDR3 contains 13 residues. V gave up 4 bases and J gave up 6 bases, with 10 bases separating them. Germline V gene sequence: CDR1 SNHLY, CDR2 FYNNEI. This CDR3 is CASSGLRANEQFF. CDR3 sequence (DNA): TGTGCCAGCAGTGGGCTTAGGGCCAATGAGCAGTTCTTC.